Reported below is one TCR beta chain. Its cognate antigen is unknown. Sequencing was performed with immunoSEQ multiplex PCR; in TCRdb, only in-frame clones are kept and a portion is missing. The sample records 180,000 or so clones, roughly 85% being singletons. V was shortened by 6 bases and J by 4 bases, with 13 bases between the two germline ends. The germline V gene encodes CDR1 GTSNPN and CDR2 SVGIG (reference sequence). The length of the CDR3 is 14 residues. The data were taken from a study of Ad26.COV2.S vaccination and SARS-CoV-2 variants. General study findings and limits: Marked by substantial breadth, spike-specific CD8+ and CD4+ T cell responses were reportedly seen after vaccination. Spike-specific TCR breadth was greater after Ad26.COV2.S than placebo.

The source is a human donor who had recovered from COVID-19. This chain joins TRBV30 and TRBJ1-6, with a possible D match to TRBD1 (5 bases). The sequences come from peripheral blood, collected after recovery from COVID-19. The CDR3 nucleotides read TGTGCCTGCCCCAAGGCAGGGTATAATTCACCCCTCCACTTT. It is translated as CACPKAGYNSPLHF.